This TCR beta chain was sequenced in a study of sequential checkpoint blockade in melanoma. Across the study: Both treatment sequences were followed by maintenance nivolumab.

V lost 0 bases, J lost 3 bases, and 7 bases lay in between. Germline V gives CDR1 SGDLS, CDR2 YYNGEE. This CDR3 has 14 amino acids. Treatment in this sample: randomized to nivolumab then ipilimumab (arm A) or the reverse (arm B). DNA-damaging chemotherapy had not been given to any patient beforehand. PBMC sorting kept live CD3+CD8+ cells without CD19 or CD56. Produced via immunoSEQ multiplex PCR; TCRdb's table is partial and in-frame only. The sample shows some 30,000 clones, 70% to 90% of them seen only once. The receptor was derived from a human donor with melanoma. This specimen was CD8+ T cells sorted from blood (inferred from file names), taken from a patient given nivolumab and ipilimumab in sequence. The chain combines TRBV9 with TRBJ1-5; a weak D match, TRBD1 (5 bases). The DNA for the CDR3 is TGTGCCAGCAGCGTAGAGGGGATCAATCAGCCCCAGCATTTT. Translation gives CASSVEGINQPQHF.